These T cell receptor beta chains were read from a single sample in a study of blood T cell repertoires in COVID-19. Some clones are missing from TCRdb's copy, which holds only in-frame ones; the method was immunoSEQ multiplex PCR. The repertoire holds about 250,000 clones, with 88% as singletons. Specimen: peripheral blood. The source is a woman in her 30s with COVID-19, enrolled during active disease. The CDR3 runs from the conserved cysteine through the conserved F or W. The D gene is left open where the match is weak. Only some rows state a clone size, as once, few, many or a class for expanded clones.

clone_size j_call d_call v_call cdr3_nt cdr3_aa
. TRBJ2-1 TRBD2 TRBV19 TGTGCCAGTAGTATAGCGCGGTGGCAAAACGGAGGGAGGGATGAGCAGTTCTTC CASSIARWQNGGRDEQFF
. TRBJ2-1 . TRBV7-8 TGTGCCAGCAGCGGAACCGGGACAAACTCCTACAATGAACAGTTCTTC CASSGTGTNSYNEQFF
. TRBJ2-7 . TRBV10-2 TGCGCCAGCAGTAAGCGGACAGGGAACCTTGCGGGGGACGGATACGAGCAGTACTTC CASSKRTGNLAGDGYEQYF
. TRBJ2-7 . TRBV10-3 TGTGCCATCAAAGCCGTAAGCTCCTACGAGCAGTACTTC CAIKAVSSYEQYF
. TRBJ1-1 TRBD1 TRBV5-1 TGCGCCAGCAGCGGGGGACAGGGCCAGGCTTTCTTT CASSGGQGQAFF
. TRBJ2-5 . TRBV5-6 TGTGCCAGCAGCTTCGGGAGAGTGGAGACCCAGTACTTC CASSFGRVETQYF
. TRBJ1-2 . TRBV2 TGTGCCAGGAGTCGCGGACGGGGAAACTATGGCTACACCTTC CARSRGRGNYGYTF
. TRBJ2-1 TRBD2 TRBV6-5 TGTGCCAGCAGTTTGGGACTAGCGAGTTCCTACAATGAGCAGTTCTTC CASSLGLASSYNEQFF
once TRBJ1-3 . TRBV7-8 TGTGCCAGCAGCTTTTCTAGCTCTGGAAACACCATATATTTT CASSFSSSGNTIYF
. TRBJ2-3 . TRBV15 TGTGCCACCGCGATGGGCGGGAGCACAGATACGCAGTATTTT CATAMGGSTDTQYF
. TRBJ2-7 . TRBV6-2/TRBV6-3 TGTGCCAGCAGTTTACACAGTGGAGGCTACGAGCAGTACTTC CASSLHSGGYEQYF
. TRBJ2-1 TRBD2 TRBV5-1 TGCGCCAGCAGCTTGACTAGCGGGAGGGCCCATGAGCAGTTCTTC CASSLTSGRAHEQFF
. TRBJ1-3 . TRBV2 TGTGCCAGCAGTGAAGCGCGGGTTTCTGGAAACACCATATATTTT CASSEARVSGNTIYF
. TRBJ1-2 . TRBV6-2/TRBV6-3 TGTGCCAGCAGCCCAACTATACCCCGAGTTACCACTAACTATGGCTACACCTTC CASSPTIPRVTTNYGYTF
. TRBJ1-1 . TRBV14 TGTGCCAGCAGCCAGACTATGAACACTGAAGCTTTCTTT CASSQTMNTEAFF
. TRBJ2-3 . TRBV30 TGTGCCTGGAGTCCTATCGCCCAGGGATCTAGCACAGATACGCAGTATTTT CAWSPIAQGSSTDTQYF
. TRBJ2-1 TRBD2 TRBV5-1 TGCGCCAGCAGCCGGTCGGGCGGGGGGGCCAATGAGCAGTTCTTC CASSRSGGGANEQFF
. TRBJ2-2 . TRBV12-3/TRBV12-4 TGTGCCAGCAGGACTATGGCCGGGGAGCTGTTTTTT CASRTMAGELFF
. TRBJ1-3 TRBD1 TRBV7-2 TGTGCCAGCAGCGAACAGGGGGCGGGCACCATATATTTT CASSEQGAGTIYF
. TRBJ2-5 . TRBV7-9 TGTGCCAGCAGCCACAATGTTTTAGAGACCCAGTACTTC CASSHNVLETQYF
. TRBJ2-4 . TRBV16 TGTGCCAGCAGCCAACAAGAAGACTTTTCTTTAGCCAAAAACATTCAGTACTTC CASSQQEDFSLAKNIQYF
. TRBJ2-1 TRBD1 TRBV6-2/TRBV6-3 TGTGCCAGCAGTTACGGCGTGGGGACAGGGTCCTACAATGAGCAGTTCTTC CASSYGVGTGSYNEQFF
. TRBJ1-2 TRBD1 TRBV4-2 TGTGCCAGCAGCCCCGGACAGGGCTATGGCTACACCTTC CASSPGQGYGYTF
few TRBJ1-5 . TRBV10-1 TGCGCCAGCAGCGCCGGGAGCAATCAGCCCCAGCATTTT CASSAGSNQPQHF
. TRBJ2-3 TRBD2 TRBV6-6 TGTGCCAGCAGTCCGTCGGGACTAGCGGGGGGGACCGCAGATACGCAGTATTTT CASSPSGLAGGTADTQYF
. TRBJ2-5 . TRBV4-1 TGCGCCAGCAGCCAAGATCTAATATCGGGGGCCCAGTACTTC CASSQDLISGAQYF
. TRBJ2-7 . TRBV9 TGTGCCAGCAGCGTAGGACACTCCTACGAGCAGTACTTC CASSVGHSYEQYF
. TRBJ2-1 . TRBV12-3/TRBV12-4 TGTGCCAGCAGTTCCGGGAGTTACAATGAGCAGTTCTTC CASSSGSYNEQFF
. TRBJ2-2 . TRBV27 TGTGCCAGCAGACGCTCTGGGGCCACCGGGGAGCTGTTTTTT CASRRSGATGELFF
once TRBJ1-6 TRBD1 TRBV27 TGTGCCAGCAGTTTCGACAGGGCGCGCTCACCCCTCCACTTT CASSFDRARSPLHF
. TRBJ1-2 . TRBV2 TGTGCCAGCAGTGCGGACAACAACTATGGCTACACCTTC CASSADNNYGYTF
once TRBJ2-3 . TRBV7-2 TGTGCCAGCAGCTCCTCCGGGACTCACACAGATACGCAGTATTTT CASSSSGTHTDTQYF
. TRBJ1-4 . TRBV4-1 TGCGCCAGCAGCCAGGGATTGACAGGTGAAAAACTGTTTTTT CASSQGLTGEKLFF
. TRBJ1-2 . TRBV29-1 TGCAGCGTTGATTTCCAGATAGACTCCCGCGACTATGGCTACACCTTC CSVDFQIDSRDYGYTF
. TRBJ2-2 . TRBV12-3/TRBV12-4 TGTGCCAGCAGTTTAGTCAGTACCGGGGAGCTGTTTTTT CASSLVSTGELFF
. TRBJ1-5 . TRBV19 TGTGCCAGTAGTACCTGGGGGGTAAGCAATCAGCCCCAGCATTTT CASSTWGVSNQPQHF
. TRBJ2-4 . TRBV21-1 TGTGCCAGCAGCAAAGGGGCACCCTCCTTACAGGGAGCCAAAAACATTCAGTACTTC CASSKGAPSLQGAKNIQYF
. TRBJ1-1 . TRBV18 TGTGCCAGCTCACCGGGGGGGCGCGGAGGCACTGAAGCTTTCTTT CASSPGGRGGTEAFF
. TRBJ2-5 . TRBV5-6 TGTGCCAGCAGCTCCCTCCAGGATTTCCAAGAGACCCAGTACTTC CASSSLQDFQETQYF
few TRBJ2-3 . TRBV5-1 TGCGCCAGCAGCTTGGCGGGTCGCACAGATACGCAGTATTTT CASSLAGRTDTQYF
. TRBJ2-5 TRBD2 TRBV28 TGTGCCAGCAGTTTGGCTAGCGGGGGGACCGCCCAAGAGACCCAGTACTTC CASSLASGGTAQETQYF
. TRBJ1-2 TRBD1 TRBV29-1 TGCAGCGTTCGGCGACAGGGTCGAGGCTATGGCTACACCTTC CSVRRQGRGYGYTF
. TRBJ2-3 TRBD2 TRBV2 TGTGCCAGCAGTGACCCGGGGGGAGTTACGCAGTATTTT CASSDPGGVTQYF
. TRBJ2-1 TRBD2 TRBV30 TGTGCCTGGAGTCGGACTAGCGGCCTCTACAATGAGCAGTTCTTC CAWSRTSGLYNEQFF